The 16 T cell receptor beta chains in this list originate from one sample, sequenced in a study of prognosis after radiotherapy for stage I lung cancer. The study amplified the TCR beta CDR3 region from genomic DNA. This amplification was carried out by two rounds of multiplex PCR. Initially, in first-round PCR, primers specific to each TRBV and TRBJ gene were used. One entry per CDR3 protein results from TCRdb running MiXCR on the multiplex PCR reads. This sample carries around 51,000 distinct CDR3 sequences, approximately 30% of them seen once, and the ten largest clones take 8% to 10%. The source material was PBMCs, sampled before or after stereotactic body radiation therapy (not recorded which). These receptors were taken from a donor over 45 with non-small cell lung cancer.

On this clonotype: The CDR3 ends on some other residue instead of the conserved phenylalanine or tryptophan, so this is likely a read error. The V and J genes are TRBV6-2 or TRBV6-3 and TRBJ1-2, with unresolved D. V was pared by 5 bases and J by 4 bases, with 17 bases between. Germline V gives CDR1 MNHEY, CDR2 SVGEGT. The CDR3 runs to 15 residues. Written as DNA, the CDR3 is TGTGCCAGCAGTGAACGGGGTGCGAAGAGCTATGGCTACACCCTC. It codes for CASSERGAKSYGYTL.

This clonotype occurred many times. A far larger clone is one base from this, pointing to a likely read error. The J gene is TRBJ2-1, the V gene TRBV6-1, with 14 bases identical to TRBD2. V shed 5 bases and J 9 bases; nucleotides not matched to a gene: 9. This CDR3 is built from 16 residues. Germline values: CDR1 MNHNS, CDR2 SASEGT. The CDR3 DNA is TGTGCCAGCAGTCGGGGACTAGCGGGAGTTCGTAGTGAGCAGTTCTTC. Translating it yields CASSRGLAGVRSEQFF.

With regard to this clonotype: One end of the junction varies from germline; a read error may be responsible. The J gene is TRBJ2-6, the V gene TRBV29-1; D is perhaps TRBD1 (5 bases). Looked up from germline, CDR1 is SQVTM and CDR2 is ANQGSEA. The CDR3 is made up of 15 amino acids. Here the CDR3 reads CSVEAPNSGANFLTF. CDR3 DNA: TGCAGCGTTGAAGCCCCAAACTCTGGGGCCAACTTCCTGACTTTC.

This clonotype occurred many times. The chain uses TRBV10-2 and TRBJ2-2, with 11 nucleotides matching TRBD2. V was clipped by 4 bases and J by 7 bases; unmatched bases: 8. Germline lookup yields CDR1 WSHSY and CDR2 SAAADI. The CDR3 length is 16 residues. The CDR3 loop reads CASSAFLAGGFGELFF. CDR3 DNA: TGCGCCAGCAGTGCGTTTTTAGCGGGAGGGTTCGGGGAGCTGTTTTTT.

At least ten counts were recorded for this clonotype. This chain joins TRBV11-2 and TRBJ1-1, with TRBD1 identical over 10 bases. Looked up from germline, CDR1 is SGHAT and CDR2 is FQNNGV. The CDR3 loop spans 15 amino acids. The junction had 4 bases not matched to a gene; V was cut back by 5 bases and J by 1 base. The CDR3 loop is CASSRRTGGNTEAFF. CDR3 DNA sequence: TGTGCCAGCAGCCGTCGGACAGGGGGGAACACTGAAGCTTTCTTT. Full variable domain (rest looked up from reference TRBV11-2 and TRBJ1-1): EAGVAQSPRYKIIEKRQSVAFWCNPISGHATLYWYQQILGQGPKLLIQFQNNGVVDDSQLPKDRFSAERLKGVDSTLKIQPAKLEDSAVYLCASSRRTGGNTEAFFGQGTRLTVV.

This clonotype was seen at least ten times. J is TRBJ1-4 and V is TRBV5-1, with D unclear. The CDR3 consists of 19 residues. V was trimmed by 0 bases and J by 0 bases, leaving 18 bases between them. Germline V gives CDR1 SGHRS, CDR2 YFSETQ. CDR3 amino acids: CASSLDGPAGSATNEKLFF. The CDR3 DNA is TGCGCCAGCAGCTTGGATGGGCCCGCGGGGAGTGCAACTAATGAAAAACTGTTTTTT.

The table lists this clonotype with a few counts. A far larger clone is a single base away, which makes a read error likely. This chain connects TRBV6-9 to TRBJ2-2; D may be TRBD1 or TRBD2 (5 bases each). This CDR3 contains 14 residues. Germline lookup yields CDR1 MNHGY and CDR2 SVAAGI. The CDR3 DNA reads TGTGCCAGCAGTTGGGACGGGAACACCTGGGAGCTGTTTTTT. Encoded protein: CASSWDGNTWELFF.

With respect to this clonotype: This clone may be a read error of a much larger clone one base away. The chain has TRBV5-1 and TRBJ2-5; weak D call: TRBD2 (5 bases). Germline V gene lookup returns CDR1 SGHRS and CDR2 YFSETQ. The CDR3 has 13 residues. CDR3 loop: CASSLSPWESQYF. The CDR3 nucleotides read TGCGCCAGCAGCTTGTCCCCCTGGGAGAGCCAGTACTTC.

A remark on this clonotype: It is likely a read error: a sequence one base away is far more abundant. CDR3 coding DNA: TGTGCCAGCAGGGGACACGAGAACACTGGAGCTTTCTTT. Residues: CASRGHENTGAFF. This chain joins TRBV6-4 and TRBJ1-1, with D possibly being TRBD1 (6 bases). This CDR3 is 13 amino acids long. Germline CDR1 is MRHNA and CDR2 is SNTAGT.

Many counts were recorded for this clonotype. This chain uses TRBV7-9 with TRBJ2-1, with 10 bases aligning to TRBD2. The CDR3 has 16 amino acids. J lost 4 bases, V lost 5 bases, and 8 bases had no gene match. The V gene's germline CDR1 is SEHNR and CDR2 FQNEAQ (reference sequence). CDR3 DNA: TGTGCCAGCAGCCGCCGAGCGGGAGGGACATACAATGAGCAGTTCTTC. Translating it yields CASSRRAGGTYNEQFF.

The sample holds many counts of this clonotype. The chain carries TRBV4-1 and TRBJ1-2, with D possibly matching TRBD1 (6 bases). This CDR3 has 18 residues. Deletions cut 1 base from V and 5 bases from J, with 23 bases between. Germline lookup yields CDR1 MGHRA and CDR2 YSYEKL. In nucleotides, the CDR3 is TGCGCCAGCAGCCAAGGGGGGGCCCGATCGTCTAGGGGTTATGGCTACACCTTC. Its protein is CASSQGGARSSRGYGYTF.

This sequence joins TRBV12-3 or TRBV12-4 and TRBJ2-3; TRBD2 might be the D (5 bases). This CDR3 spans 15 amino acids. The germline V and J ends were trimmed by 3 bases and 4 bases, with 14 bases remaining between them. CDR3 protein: CASSFGDSASDTQYF. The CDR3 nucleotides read TGTGCCAGCAGTTTTGGGGATAGCGCGTCAGATACGCAGTATTTT.

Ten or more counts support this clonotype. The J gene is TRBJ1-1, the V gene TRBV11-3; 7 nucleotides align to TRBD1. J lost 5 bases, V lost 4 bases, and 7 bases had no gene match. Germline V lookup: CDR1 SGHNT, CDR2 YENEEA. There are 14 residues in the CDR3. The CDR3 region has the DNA TGTGCCAGCAGCTCCAGACAGGGACTGACTGAAGCTTTCTTT. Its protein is CASSSRQGLTEAFF.

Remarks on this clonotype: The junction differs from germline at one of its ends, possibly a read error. Here the CDR3 DNA reads TGTTCCAGCAGCCCCGTTGGACAGTTCACCGGTGAGCTGTTTTTT. It yields the protein CSSSPVGQFTGELFF. This chain uses TRBV7-3 with TRBJ2-2, with a weak D call TRBD1 (6 bases). CDR1 and CDR2 (germline): SGHTA, FQGTGA. The CDR3 contains 15 residues.

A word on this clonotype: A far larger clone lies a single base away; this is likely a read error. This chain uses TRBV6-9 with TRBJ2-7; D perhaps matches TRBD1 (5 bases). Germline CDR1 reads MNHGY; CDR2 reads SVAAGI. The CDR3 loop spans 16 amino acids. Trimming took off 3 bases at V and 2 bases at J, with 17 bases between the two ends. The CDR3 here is CASSYFGMGLPYEQYF. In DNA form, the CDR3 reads TGTGCCAGCAGTTACTTCGGCATGGGGCTTCCCTACGAGCAGTACTTC.

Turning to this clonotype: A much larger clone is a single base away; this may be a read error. This CDR3 reads CAIGRDFQETQYF. The CDR3 nucleotides are TGTGCTATTGGTAGGGACTTCCAAGAGACCCAGTACTTC. The V and J genes are TRBV12-5 and TRBJ2-5; the D gene is possibly TRBD2 (6 bases). Germline assignment: CDR1 LGHNT and CDR2 FRNRAP. CDR3 length: 13 residues.